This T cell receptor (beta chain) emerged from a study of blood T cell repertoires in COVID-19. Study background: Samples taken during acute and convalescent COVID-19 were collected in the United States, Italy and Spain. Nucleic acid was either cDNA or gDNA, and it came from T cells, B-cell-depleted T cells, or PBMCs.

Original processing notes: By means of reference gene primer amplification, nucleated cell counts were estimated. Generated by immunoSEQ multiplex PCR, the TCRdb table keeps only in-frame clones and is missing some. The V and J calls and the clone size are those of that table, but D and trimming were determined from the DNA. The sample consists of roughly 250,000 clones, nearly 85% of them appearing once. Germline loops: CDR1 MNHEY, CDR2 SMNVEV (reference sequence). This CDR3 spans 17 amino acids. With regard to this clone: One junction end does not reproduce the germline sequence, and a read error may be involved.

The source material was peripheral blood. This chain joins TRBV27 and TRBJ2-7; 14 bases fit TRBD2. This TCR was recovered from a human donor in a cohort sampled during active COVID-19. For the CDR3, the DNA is TGTACCAGCAGTTTAGGACTAGCGGGGGGACCTACCTACGAGCAGTACTTC. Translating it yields CTSSLGLAGGPTYEQYF.